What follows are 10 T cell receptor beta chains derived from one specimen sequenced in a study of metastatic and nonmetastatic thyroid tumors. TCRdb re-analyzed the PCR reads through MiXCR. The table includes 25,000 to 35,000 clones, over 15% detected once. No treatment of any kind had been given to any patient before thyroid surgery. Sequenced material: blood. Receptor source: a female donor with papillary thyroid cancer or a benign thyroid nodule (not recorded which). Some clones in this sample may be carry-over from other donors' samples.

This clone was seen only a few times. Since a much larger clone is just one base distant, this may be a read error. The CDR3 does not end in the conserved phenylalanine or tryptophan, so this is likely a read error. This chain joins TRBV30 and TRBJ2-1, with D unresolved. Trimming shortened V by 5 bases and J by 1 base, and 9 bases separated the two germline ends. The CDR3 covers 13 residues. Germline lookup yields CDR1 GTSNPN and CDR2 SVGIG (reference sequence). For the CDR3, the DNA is TGTGCCTGGTCGGGCCAGTCCTACAATGAGCAGTTCCTC. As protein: CAWSGQSYNEQFL.

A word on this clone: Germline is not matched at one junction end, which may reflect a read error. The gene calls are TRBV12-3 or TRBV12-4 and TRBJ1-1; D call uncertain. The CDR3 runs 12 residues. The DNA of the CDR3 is TGTGCGAGCAAGGCGGTCAACACTGAAGCTTTCTTT. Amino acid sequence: CASKAVNTEAFF.

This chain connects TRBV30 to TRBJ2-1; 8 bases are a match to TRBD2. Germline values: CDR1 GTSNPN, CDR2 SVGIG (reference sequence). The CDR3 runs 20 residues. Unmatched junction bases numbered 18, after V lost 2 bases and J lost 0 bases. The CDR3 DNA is TGTGCCTGGAGTCCGTTTAGCGGGGACTTAATATTAAGCTCCTACAATGAGCAGTTCTTC. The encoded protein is CAWSPFSGDLILSSYNEQFF.

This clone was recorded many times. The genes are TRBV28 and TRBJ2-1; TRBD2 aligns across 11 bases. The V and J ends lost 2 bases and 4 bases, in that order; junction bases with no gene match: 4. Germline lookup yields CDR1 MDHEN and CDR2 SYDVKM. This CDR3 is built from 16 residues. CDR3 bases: TGTGCCAGCAGTTTACTAGCTAGCGGGGGGTACAATGAGCAGTTCTTC. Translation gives CASSLLASGGYNEQFF.

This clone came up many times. The CDR3 nucleotides are TGTGCCAGTAGTAACAGGGTTAACGAGCAGTACTTC. Translating gives CASSNRVNEQYF. The rearrangement links TRBV19 to TRBJ2-7; D possibly corresponds to TRBD1 (6 bases). The germline V gene encodes CDR1 LNHDA and CDR2 SQIVND (reference sequence). The CDR3 covers 12 residues. V lost 4 bases and J 5 bases, leaving 9 bases between the germline ends. The entire variable domain, with the rest obtained from reference TRBV19 and TRBJ2-7, is as follows: DGGITQSPKYLFRKEGQNVTLSCEQNLNHDAMYWYRQDPGQGLRLIYYSQIVNDFQKGDIAEGYSVSREKKESFPLTVTSAQKNPTAFYLCASSNRVNEQYFGPGTRLTVT.

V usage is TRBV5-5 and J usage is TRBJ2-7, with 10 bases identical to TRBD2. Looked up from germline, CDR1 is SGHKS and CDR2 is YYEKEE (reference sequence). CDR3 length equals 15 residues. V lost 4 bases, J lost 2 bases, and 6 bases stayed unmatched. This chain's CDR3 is CASSRTSGKPYEQYF. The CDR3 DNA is TGTGCCAGCAGCAGGACTAGCGGAAAGCCCTACGAGCAGTACTTC.

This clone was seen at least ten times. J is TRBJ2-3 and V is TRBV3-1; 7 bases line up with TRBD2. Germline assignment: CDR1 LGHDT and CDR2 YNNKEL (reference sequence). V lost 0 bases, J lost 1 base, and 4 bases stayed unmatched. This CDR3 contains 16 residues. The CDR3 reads CASSQELAKGTDTQYF. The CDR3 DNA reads TGTGCCAGCAGCCAAGAACTAGCGAAAGGCACAGATACGCAGTATTTT.

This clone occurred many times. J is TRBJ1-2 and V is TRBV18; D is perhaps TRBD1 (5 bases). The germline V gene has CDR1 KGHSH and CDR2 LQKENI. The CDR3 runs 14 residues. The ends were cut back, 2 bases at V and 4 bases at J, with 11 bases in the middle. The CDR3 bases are TGTGCCAGCTCACCATCGCGGGGGAGCTATGGCTACACCTTC. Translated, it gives CASSPSRGSYGYTF.

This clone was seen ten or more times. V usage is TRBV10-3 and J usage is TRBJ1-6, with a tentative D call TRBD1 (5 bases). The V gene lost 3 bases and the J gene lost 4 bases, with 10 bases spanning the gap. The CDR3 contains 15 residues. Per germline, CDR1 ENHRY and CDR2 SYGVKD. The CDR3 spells CAISDLTGYNSPLHF. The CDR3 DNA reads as TGTGCCATCAGTGATCTAACAGGTTATAATTCACCCCTCCACTTT.

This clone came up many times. The CDR3 DNA reads TGTGCCAGTAGTGTGGCAGGGATCGACGGCTACACCTTC. Translated, it gives CASSVAGIDGYTF. The rearrangement joins TRBV19 to TRBJ1-2; possibly TRBD1 for D (5 bases). This CDR3 is built from 13 residues. V lost 5 bases and J lost 8, with 15 bases in between. Per the germline V gene, CDR1 is LNHDA and CDR2 is SQIVND (reference sequence).